These 5 T cell receptor beta chains share one sample of origin, sequenced in a study of identical twins. TCRdb passed the 5' RACE reads through MiXCR, listing each CDR3 protein once. The table lists about 520,000 distinct CDR3 sequences, approximately 22% of them singletons. These data are also associated with another study on T cells expressing NK-cell markers.

The source material was CD4+ T cells sorted from blood. These receptors were taken from a woman between 18 and 29 years old in good health.

The chain combines TRBV20-1 with TRBJ2-7, with D possibly matching TRBD2 (6 bases). Germline CDR1 is DFQATT and CDR2 is SNEGSKA (reference sequence). This CDR3 is built from 11 residues. The CDR3: CAHQGLAEQYF. In nucleotides, the CDR3 is TGCGCCCACCAGGGACTGGCCGAGCAGTACTTC.

This clonotype has more than one count but fewer than ten. The J gene is TRBJ2-6, the V gene TRBV5-1; 11 bases line up with TRBD1. This CDR3 is built from 18 residues. V lost 5 bases to trimming and J lost 3 bases; unmatched junction nucleotides: 10. Germline V CDR1 and CDR2: SGHRS, YFSETQ. The CDR3 coding sequence is TGCGCCAGCAGATCCCGGGACAGGGGGAATAATGGGGCCAACGTCCTGACTTTC. Translating gives CASRSRDRGNNGANVLTF. Using reference TRBV5-1 and TRBJ2-6 for the parts outside the CDR3, the full variable domain is KAGVTQTPRYLIKTRGQQVTLSCSPISGHRSVSWYQQTPGQGLQFLFEYFSETQRNKGNFPGRFSGRQFSNSRSEMNVSTLELGDSALYLCASRSRDRGNNGANVLTFGAGSRLTVL.

This clonotype was found many times. Written as DNA, the CDR3 is TGTGCCGTAACAGAGGGGGCCATAGGGTATGGCTACACCTTC. It codes for CAVTEGAIGYGYTF. This sequence joins TRBV12-3 or TRBV12-4 and TRBJ1-2, with TRBD1 matching over 7 bases. V lost 11 bases to trimming and J lost 5 bases; unmatched junction nucleotides: 14. The CDR3 consists of 14 residues.

The chain has TRBV27 and TRBJ2-6; no firm D call. V lost 5 bases to trimming and J lost 0 bases, with 11 bases between them. The CDR3 totals 16 residues. Germline V gives CDR1 MNHEY, CDR2 SMNVEV (reference sequence). As DNA, the CDR3 is TGTGCCAGCAGTCCCGTCAGGAGCTCTGGGGCCAACGTCCTGACTTTC. Translation: CASSPVRSSGANVLTF.

This clonotype came up a few times. This rearrangement joins TRBV20-1 to TRBJ2-3; perhaps D is TRBD1 or TRBD2 (6 bases each). This CDR3 contains 15 residues. Germline lookup yields CDR1 DFQATT and CDR2 SNEGSKA (reference sequence). Deletions cut 0 bases from V and 3 bases from J, with 13 bases between. The CDR3 sequence: CSARDSRGATDTQYF. CDR3 DNA sequence: TGCAGTGCTAGAGATTCAAGGGGGGCGACAGATACGCAGTATTTT.